These 18 T cell receptor beta chains originate from one sample sequenced in a study of blood T cell repertoires in COVID-19. Assay: immunoSEQ multiplex PCR; the TCRdb copy retains only in-frame clones and omits some. This table holds 120,000 to 150,000 clones, roughly 89% found once. Sequenced sample: PBMCs or T cells enriched from blood (not recorded which). Receptors were obtained from a woman between 50 and 59 years old who had been exposed to COVID-19.

The J gene is TRBJ2-2, the V gene TRBV11-3; TRBD1 might be the D (5 bases). This CDR3 contains 16 residues. V was cut by 1 base and J by 1 base, with 10 bases left in between. Germline-derived CDR1 and CDR2 are SGHNT and YENEEA. CDR3 region: CASSLGGALNTGELFF. Written as DNA, the CDR3 is TGTGCCAGCAGCTTAGGGGGCGCCCTGAACACCGGGGAGCTGTTTTTT.

The genes are TRBV7-8 and TRBJ1-6; 7 positions match TRBD1. The CDR3 consists of 17 residues. Trimming at V came to 0 bases and at J to 4 bases, leaving 6 bases not matched to a gene. Germline assignment: CDR1 SGHVS and CDR2 FQNEAQ. CDR3 region: CASSLARWTGYNSPLHF. DNA of the CDR3: TGTGCCAGCAGCTTAGCGCGCTGGACAGGATATAATTCACCCCTCCACTTT.

The chain employs TRBV19 and TRBJ2-1; TRBD1 might be the D (5 bases). Germline assignment: CDR1 LNHDA and CDR2 SQIVND (reference sequence). This CDR3 contains 16 residues. V was cut by 4 bases and J by 5 bases, with 18 bases left in between. CDR3 DNA: TGTGCCAGTAGTACCCCCCACAGGTTGGCACACAATGAGCAGTTCTTC. As protein: CASSTPHRLAHNEQFF.

V usage is TRBV5-1 and J usage is TRBJ1-1, with TRBD1 identical over 7 bases. V lost 0 bases to trimming and J lost 2 bases; unmatched junction nucleotides: 1. This CDR3 region has 14 residues. Germline V lookup: CDR1 SGHRS, CDR2 YFSETQ. The CDR3 here is CASSLVGGNTEAFF. CDR3 bases: TGCGCCAGCAGCTTGGTAGGGGGCAACACTGAAGCTTTCTTT.

Only one count was recorded for this clone. V and J are TRBV27 and TRBJ1-1; possible D gene TRBD1, 5 bases. The ends were cut back, 5 bases at V and 4 bases at J, with 17 bases in the middle. The CDR3 is 15 amino acids. CDR1 is MNHEY and CDR2 is SMNVEV in the germline V gene (reference sequence). In nucleotides, the CDR3 is TGTGCCAGCAGTACAAGGGGATCTTGGGGCACTGAAGCTTTCTTT. Translated, it gives CASSTRGSWGTEAFF.

The rearrangement uses TRBV2 and TRBJ2-2; D possibly corresponds to TRBD2 (6 bases). This CDR3 has 16 residues. Looked up from germline, CDR1 is SNHLY and CDR2 is FYNNEI. V lost 2 bases and J lost 9, with 19 bases in between. The CDR3 here is CASSESGVGVPRELFF. The CDR3, as DNA: TGTGCCAGCAGTGAATCGGGGGTGGGGGTCCCTCGGGAGCTGTTTTTT.

With regard to this clone: Other nucleotide sequences from this sample produce the same CDR3. V gene TRBV5-1 combines with J gene TRBJ2-7, with D perhaps matching TRBD2 (6 bases). Trimming removed 0 bases at V and 3 bases at J, with 10 bases between. The CDR3 runs 14 residues. Germline CDR1 reads SGHRS; CDR2 reads YFSETQ. CDR3 protein: CASSLDGGSYEQYF. As DNA, the CDR3 is TGCGCCAGCAGCTTGGACGGGGGAAGCTACGAGCAGTACTTC.

The sample holds one count of this clone. The chain couples TRBV18 to TRBJ1-1; 8 positions match TRBD1. The CDR3 is made up of 14 amino acids. CDR1 is KGHSH, CDR2 LQKENI, per germline. J lost 3 bases, V lost 9 bases, and 9 bases had no gene match. The CDR3: CASLQGVGDTEAFF. In nucleotides, the CDR3 is TGTGCCAGTCTACAGGGGGTCGGGGACACTGAAGCTTTCTTT. The full variable domain, its missing parts supplied by reference TRBV18 and TRBJ1-1, is NAGVMQNPRHLVRRRGQEARLRCSPMKGHSHVYWYRQLPEEGLKFMVYLQKENIIDESGMPKERFSAEFPKEGPSILRIQQVVRGDSAAYFCASLQGVGDTEAFFGQGTRLTVV.

The chain recombines TRBV7-6 with TRBJ2-1, with 12 bases aligning to TRBD2. The CDR3 is 15 amino acids. The J segment lost 8 bases and the V segment lost 7 bases, leaving 9 bases of the junction unmatched. Germline V gene lookup returns CDR1 SGHVS and CDR2 FNYEAQ. The CDR3 here is CASNPSGGALDEQFF. The CDR3 nucleotides are TGTGCCAGCAACCCTAGCGGGGGGGCGTTGGATGAGCAGTTCTTC.

The CDR3 sequence is CASSLGYYNEQFF. CDR3 sequence (DNA): TGTGCCAGCAGCTTGGGCTATTACAATGAGCAGTTCTTC. This chain connects TRBV5-5 to TRBJ2-1; D is undetermined. This CDR3 spans 13 amino acids. From germline, CDR1 is SGHKS and CDR2 YYEKEE (reference sequence). Trimming took off 0 bases at V and 4 bases at J, with 5 bases between the two ends.

The chain employs TRBV6-2 or TRBV6-3 and TRBJ1-2; D unresolved. Germline V CDR1 and CDR2: MNHEY, SVGEGT. The CDR3 is 14 residues long. The ends were cut back, 6 bases at V and 7 bases at J, with 18 bases in the middle. The CDR3 bases are TGTGCCAGCAGCCCCGAGGTCTCGGTGGGTGGCTACACCTTC. Encoded protein: CASSPEVSVGGYTF.

This clone has just a few counts. The J gene is TRBJ2-2, the V gene TRBV18, with a weak D call TRBD1 (6 bases). V was pared by 3 bases and J by 1 base, with 15 bases between. CDR1 is KGHSH, CDR2 LQKENI, per germline. This CDR3 has 17 residues. The CDR3 region is CASSPQPGHKNTGELFF. The CDR3 DNA is TGTGCCAGCTCACCGCAACCGGGACACAAGAACACCGGGGAGCTGTTTTTT.

The J gene is TRBJ1-1, the V gene TRBV7-2, with 7 bases that match TRBD1. V dropped 1 base and J dropped 2; count of bases not matched to a gene: 1. The germline gives CDR1 SGHTA, CDR2 FQGNSA. The CDR3 loop spans 14 amino acids. In nucleotides, the CDR3 is TGTGCCAGCAGCTTAGGGGACAGAAACACTGAAGCTTTCTTT. Its translation: CASSLGDRNTEAFF.

The chain uses TRBV5-6 and TRBJ1-5; D gene uncertain. Germline V gene data show CDR1 as SGHDT and CDR2 as YYEEEE. V was clipped by 1 base and J by 3 bases, with 11 bases between them. The CDR3 contains 15 residues. CDR3: CASSLFLRYNQPQHF. CDR3 nucleotides: TGTGCCAGCAGCTTGTTTTTGAGGTACAATCAGCCCCAGCATTTT.

The table lists this clone with a count of one. The rearrangement joins TRBV27 to TRBJ1-4; D not certain. The length of the CDR3 is 14 residues. CDR1 and CDR2 (germline): MNHEY, SMNVEV (reference sequence). V was shortened by 3 bases and J by 2 bases, with 7 bases between the two germline ends. DNA for the CDR3: TGTGCCAGCAGTTTCGGGGTGACTAATGAAAAACTGTTTTTT. It translates to CASSFGVTNEKLFF.

This chain joins TRBV4-2 and TRBJ1-3, with a possible D match to TRBD1 (5 bases). With 4 bases removed from V and 1 base from J, the gap between germline ends came to 11 bases. CDR1 and CDR2 (germline): LGHNA, YNFKEQ. The CDR3 runs 15 residues. CDR3 in amino acids: CASSREQASGNTIYF. The DNA of the CDR3 is TGTGCCAGCAGCCGCGAACAGGCTTCTGGAAACACCATATATTTT.

The genes are TRBV4-3 and TRBJ1-6; weak D call: TRBD1 (5 bases). Germline V gene lookup returns CDR1 LGHNA and CDR2 YSLEER. V was cut by 0 bases and J by 8 bases, with 17 bases left in between. This CDR3 is built from 17 residues. Written as DNA, the CDR3 is TGCGCCAGCAGCCAAGAAAATGGGGGAGGGGTTCATTCACCCCTCCACTTT. Translated: CASSQENGGGVHSPLHF.

This chain links TRBV19 with TRBJ1-2, with D possibly TRBD1 on 5 matching bases. CDR1 LNHDA and CDR2 SQIVND come from the germline V gene (reference sequence). There are 14 residues in the CDR3. The V end lost 4 bases, the J end lost 5 bases, and 14 bases lay between the germline ends. The CDR3 coding sequence is TGTGCCAGTAGTAGCCGACAGCTATTTTATGGCTACACCTTC. Amino acid sequence: CASSSRQLFYGYTF.